The 9 T cell receptor beta chains reported below all come from one sample, sequenced in a study of blood T cell repertoires in COVID-19. The protocol was immunoSEQ multiplex PCR, while the TCRdb copy is restricted to in-frame clones and leaves out a portion. The sample has about 35,000 clones, about nine tenths seen once. The sample comprised peripheral blood. These TCRs come from a man aged 50 to 60 with active COVID-19.

The chain has TRBV10-3 and TRBJ1-1, with TRBD1 as a possible D gene (6 bases). Trimming took 4 bases from V and 1 from J, leaving 13 bases between them. CDR1 and CDR2 from the germline V gene are ENHRY and SYGVKD. The CDR3 has 15 residues. The CDR3 here is CAISVTGTQNTEAFF. DNA of the CDR3: TGTGCCATCAGTGTTACCGGGACACAGAACACTGAAGCTTTCTTT.

V is TRBV6-2 or TRBV6-3 and J is TRBJ1-4; TRBD1 aligns across 7 bases. J was trimmed by 4 bases and V by 6 bases; bases with no gene match: 2. CDR1 is MNHEY and CDR2 is SVGEGT in the germline V gene. This CDR3 comprises 13 residues. The CDR3 reads CASSRDSNEKLFF. In DNA, the CDR3 is TGTGCCAGCAGCCGGGACAGTAATGAAAAACTGTTTTTT.

The rearrangement uses TRBV30 and TRBJ2-1, with TRBD1 matching over 10 bases. The CDR3 consists of 16 residues. Germline CDR1 reads GTSNPN; CDR2 reads SVGIG (reference sequence). With 4 bases clipped from V and 8 bases from J, the junction kept 14 bases outside the gene matches. CDR3 protein: CAWKSPPGQGKDEQFF. CDR3 bases: TGTGCCTGGAAGTCGCCTCCGGGACAGGGGAAGGATGAGCAGTTCTTC.

The V gene is TRBV19, the J gene TRBJ2-7; TRBD1 aligns across 7 bases. V dropped 5 bases and J dropped 6; count of bases not matched to a gene: 13. The CDR3 consists of 15 residues. In germline, CDR1 is LNHDA, CDR2 SQIVND (reference sequence). The CDR3, as DNA: TGTGCCAGTAGTTCCTCGACAGGGACGACTCTCGAGCAGTACTTC. Protein sequence: CASSSSTGTTLEQYF.

The rearrangement uses TRBV6-1 and TRBJ2-3, with 9 bases aligning to TRBD1. The CDR3 totals 16 residues. The trim removed 4 bases at V and 3 bases at J, leaving 8 bases unmatched. Germline V gives CDR1 MNHNS, CDR2 SASEGT. DNA for the CDR3: TGTGCCAGCAGTGTCGGCCGGGACAGGGTAACAGATACGCAGTATTTT. As protein: CASSVGRDRVTDTQYF.

The rearrangement uses TRBV7-3 and TRBJ1-2; 8 nucleotides line up with TRBD1. This CDR3 spans 16 amino acids. J gave up 1 base and V 5 bases, and 9 bases lay outside the gene matches. CDR1 is SGHTA and CDR2 is FQGTGA in the germline V gene. The CDR3 is CASSPQGQGLNYGYTF. In nucleotides, the CDR3 is TGTGCCAGCAGCCCGCAAGGACAGGGACTTAACTATGGCTACACCTTC.

V gene TRBV7-8 combines with J gene TRBJ1-2, with D perhaps TRBD1 (6 bases). The CDR3 extends over 13 amino acids. Germline CDR1 is SGHVS and CDR2 is FQNEAQ. Trimming took off 5 bases at V and 2 bases at J, with 9 bases between the two ends. The CDR3 region has the DNA TGTGCCAGCAGCCCGGACAGAAACTATGGCTACACCTTC. This codes for CASSPDRNYGYTF.

The chain's CDR3 is CSASGAYVRETQYF. CDR3 nucleotides: TGCAGCGCGAGCGGGGCCTACGTTCGGGAGACCCAGTACTTC. The J gene is TRBJ2-5, the V gene TRBV29-1, with 7 positions matching TRBD2. Per germline, CDR1 SQVTM and CDR2 ANQGSEA. V trimming: 7 bases; J trimming: 5 bases; junction bases outside the gene matches: 13. The CDR3 has 14 residues.

V usage is TRBV5-4 and J usage is TRBJ2-6, with 7 bases identical to TRBD2. CDR3 length: 17 residues. Germline CDR1 SGHNT, CDR2 YYREEE (reference sequence). The trim removed 4 bases at V and 0 bases at J, leaving 7 bases unmatched. The CDR3 DNA follows: TGTGCCAGCAGCCCTGGGGAGGGCCGCTCTGGGGCCAACGTCCTGACTTTC. It codes for CASSPGEGRSGANVLTF. Based on the CDR3 plus reference TRBV5-4 and TRBJ2-6, the full variable domain is ETGVTQSPTHLIKTRGQQVTLRCSSQSGHNTVSWYQQALGQGPQFIFQYYREEENGRGNFPPRFSGLQFPNYSSELNVNALELDDSALYLCASSPGEGRSGANVLTFGAGSRLTVL.